These 30 T cell receptor beta chains were sequenced from one sample in a study of blood T cell repertoires in COVID-19. Here immunoSEQ multiplex PCR was the method, and the copy in TCRdb shows in-frame clones only, minus some. The sample has hundreds of thousands of clones; about four fifths are singletons. Sequenced: PBMCs or T cells enriched from blood (not recorded which). Receptor source: a woman aged 60-75 years who had recovered from COVID-19.

This clone was observed once. Within the sample, other DNA sequences also encode this same CDR3. CDR3 region: CATSGQGTDTQYF. As DNA, the CDR3 is TGTGCCACCAGTGGGCAGGGGACAGATACGCAGTATTTT. The gene calls are TRBV24-1 and TRBJ2-3, with D possibly TRBD1 on 6 matching bases. With 5 bases removed from V and 3 bases from J, the gap between germline ends came to 8 bases. The germline CDR1 and CDR2 sequences are KGHDR and SFDVKD. CDR3 length equals 13 residues.

J is TRBJ2-2 and V is TRBV6-2 or TRBV6-3, with TRBD1 as a possible D gene (5 bases). The CDR3 spans 14 residues. Germline V gene lookup returns CDR1 MNHEY and CDR2 SVGEGT. V lost 3 bases and J lost 3, with 8 bases in between. The CDR3 nucleotides are TGTGCCAGCAGTTATACAGGCCACACCGGGGAGCTGTTTTTT. Translating gives CASSYTGHTGELFF.

This rearrangement joins TRBV11-2 to TRBJ2-7, with D perhaps matching TRBD2 (6 bases). CDR1 is SGHAT and CDR2 is FQNNGV in the germline V gene. The CDR3 length is 14 residues. V was shortened by 5 bases and J by 1 base, with 12 bases between the two germline ends. The CDR3 region is CASSANSGSYEQYF. CDR3 DNA: TGTGCCAGCAGCGCGAATAGCGGTTCCTACGAGCAGTACTTC.

The chain carries TRBV29-1 and TRBJ1-1, with a tentative D call TRBD1 (6 bases). CDR1 is SQVTM, CDR2 ANQGSEA, per germline. The CDR3 spans 12 residues. V shed 4 bases and J shed 3 bases, with 9 bases lying between them. Written as DNA, the CDR3 is TGCAGCGTTGGCAAGGGGGACACTGAAGCTTTCTTT. Residues: CSVGKGDTEAFF.

This clone was observed a handful of times. The rearrangement links TRBV29-1 to TRBJ1-1; a possible D gene is TRBD1 (5 bases). Germline V lookup: CDR1 SQVTM, CDR2 ANQGSEA. The CDR3 is 12 amino acids. Between the trimmed V and J ends, which lost 8 bases and 1 base, there was a span of 11 bases. The CDR3 nucleotides read TGCAGCTATAAAACAGGGAACACTGAAGCTTTCTTT. Its translation is CSYKTGNTEAFF. Together with reference TRBV29-1 and TRBJ1-1, the CDR3 gives the full variable domain: SAVISQKPSRDICQRGTSLTIQCQVDSQVTMMFWYRQQPGQSLTLIATANQGSEATYESGFVIDKFPISRPNLTFSTLTVSNMSPEDSSIYLCSYKTGNTEAFFGQGTRLTVV.

The chain has TRBV19 and TRBJ1-2; 10 bases line up with TRBD1. After removal of 5 bases from V and 5 bases from J, the junction contained 8 bases not matched to a gene. Germline V gene sequence: CDR1 LNHDA, CDR2 SQIVND (reference sequence). The CDR3 has 15 amino acids. The CDR3 is CASSVTGGIRYGYTF. CDR3 bases: TGTGCCAGTAGTGTGACAGGGGGCATCAGATATGGCTACACCTTC. The variable domain in full, with the rest retrieved from reference TRBV19 and TRBJ1-2, is DGGITQSPKYLFRKEGQNVTLSCEQNLNHDAMYWYRQDPGQGLRLIYYSQIVNDFQKGDIAEGYSVSREKKESFPLTVTSAQKNPTAFYLCASSVTGGIRYGYTFGSGTRLTVV.

This sequence joins TRBV7-8 and TRBJ1-5; weak D call: TRBD1 (6 bases). The CDR3 has 13 amino acids. V was cut by 5 bases and J by 4 bases, with 9 bases left in between. Germline V gene data show CDR1 as SGHVS and CDR2 as FQNEAQ. CDR3 bases: TGTGCCAGCAGCCGGACAGTTAATCAGCCCCAGCATTTT. The encoded protein is CASSRTVNQPQHF.

The rearrangement uses TRBV5-5 and TRBJ2-2; 8 bases line up with TRBD2. The CDR3 has 14 residues. With V trimmed by 4 bases and J by 6 bases, 5 bases remained unmatched. Germline loops: CDR1 SGHKS, CDR2 YYEKEE (reference sequence). The CDR3 loop is CASSLAGEAGELFF. For the CDR3, the DNA is TGTGCCAGCAGCCTAGCGGGTGAGGCCGGGGAGCTGTTTTTT.

This clone has a single count. V is TRBV19 and J is TRBJ1-2; D gene uncertain. This CDR3 is 12 amino acids long. Germline V CDR1 and CDR2: LNHDA, SQIVND (reference sequence). The V gene lost 8 bases and the J gene lost 4 bases, with 11 bases spanning the gap. The CDR3 region has the DNA TGTGCCAGTGGGAGGTTTGGCTATGGCTACACCTTC. Translated, it gives CASGRFGYGYTF.

This chain's CDR3 is CASSWGGWSDLPNSPLHF. The DNA for the CDR3 is TGTGCCAGCAGCTGGGGGGGGTGGAGTGATCTCCCAAATTCACCCCTCCACTTT. J is TRBJ1-6 and V is TRBV7-2; D might be TRBD1 (5 bases). The germline V gene encodes CDR1 SGHTA and CDR2 FQGNSA. CDR3 length: 18 residues. Trimming took off 4 bases at V and 7 bases at J, with 23 bases between the two ends.

The V and J genes are TRBV6-6 and TRBJ2-3; D perhaps matches TRBD1 (6 bases). The CDR3 loop spans 16 amino acids. Germline CDR1 is MNHNY and CDR2 is SVGAGI (reference sequence). The ends were cut back, 5 bases at V and 0 bases at J, with 15 bases in the middle. The CDR3 DNA follows: TGTGCCAGCAGTCAAACTCGGACAGTTAGCACAGATACGCAGTATTTT. It translates to CASSQTRTVSTDTQYF.

This clone turned up a few times. This rearrangement joins TRBV7-9 to TRBJ1-1, with D perhaps TRBD1 (6 bases). V lost 6 bases to trimming and J lost 0 bases, with 14 bases between them. Germline loops: CDR1 SEHNR, CDR2 FQNEAQ (reference sequence). The CDR3 has 15 residues. The CDR3 nucleotides are TGTGCCAGCAGGCCTATCGGACAGTTGAACACTGAAGCTTTCTTT. It yields the protein CASRPIGQLNTEAFF.

The chain is built from TRBV6-5 and TRBJ2-6; possible D gene TRBD1, 6 bases. Trimming left V 6 bases short and J 1 base short, with 10 bases between. Germline-derived CDR1 and CDR2 are MNHEY and SVGAGI. The CDR3 runs 15 residues. CDR3 nucleotides: TGTGCCAGCAGGTCCGGGACATCTGGGGCCAACGTCCTGACTTTC. Amino acids: CASRSGTSGANVLTF.

A remark on this clone: One end of the junction varies from germline; a read error may be responsible. The J gene is TRBJ2-7, the V gene TRBV6-6, with TRBD1 identical over 7 bases. The CDR3 loop spans 15 amino acids. Germline V CDR1 and CDR2: MNHNY, SVGAGI (reference sequence). CDR3 sequence: CASSYEQGTSYGQYF. DNA of the CDR3: TGTGCCAGCAGTTACGAACAGGGGACATCCTACGGGCAGTACTTC.

V is TRBV27 and J is TRBJ2-2; 9 bases are shared with TRBD2. V dropped 2 bases and J dropped 6; count of bases not matched to a gene: 4. The CDR3 is made up of 15 amino acids. Germline lookup yields CDR1 MNHEY and CDR2 SMNVEV (reference sequence). Written as DNA, the CDR3 is TGTGCCAGCAGTTTAGGCGGGAGGGCCTCCGGGGAGCTGTTTTTT. Encoded protein: CASSLGGRASGELFF.

V and J are TRBV6-5 and TRBJ1-6; 7 bases line up with TRBD1. V shed 7 bases and J 8 bases; nucleotides not matched to a gene: 8. CDR3 length: 14 residues. Germline V CDR1 and CDR2: MNHEY, SVGAGI. This CDR3 is CASKDRESDSPLHF. In DNA, the CDR3 is TGTGCCAGCAAAGACAGGGAGTCGGATTCACCCCTCCACTTT.

This chain uses TRBV5-1 with TRBJ1-1; D is ambiguous. The CDR3 consists of 12 residues. The germline V and J ends were trimmed by 0 bases and 4 bases, with 4 bases remaining between them. In germline, CDR1 is SGHRS, CDR2 YFSETQ. CDR3 sequence: CASSLASTEAFF. CDR3 coding DNA: TGCGCCAGCAGCTTGGCCAGCACTGAAGCTTTCTTT.

J is TRBJ2-7 and V is TRBV5-1; 8 bases align to TRBD1. The CDR3 is made up of 15 amino acids. Germline lookup yields CDR1 SGHRS and CDR2 YFSETQ. V dropped 3 bases and J dropped 3; count of bases not matched to a gene: 8. The CDR3 reads CASSSTGTGFYEQYF. The CDR3 region has the DNA TGCGCCAGCAGCTCTACCGGGACAGGCTTCTACGAGCAGTACTTC.

The V and J genes are TRBV10-3 and TRBJ2-2; 8 bases align to TRBD2. The CDR3 contains 14 residues. V lost 4 bases and J lost 6; bases outside the gene matches: 4. Germline V gene lookup returns CDR1 ENHRY and CDR2 SYGVKD. CDR3 sequence: CAISAAGGAGELFF. The CDR3 coding sequence is TGTGCCATCAGTGCCGCCGGGGGGGCCGGGGAGCTGTTTTTT.

This clone was observed a single time. This sequence joins TRBV11-2 and TRBJ2-5; possible D gene TRBD2, 6 bases. The V gene's germline CDR1 is SGHAT and CDR2 FQNNGV. The CDR3 has 13 amino acids. With 5 bases removed from V and 5 bases from J, the gap between germline ends came to 12 bases. CDR3: CASSPTSWETQYF. The CDR3 DNA follows: TGTGCCAGCAGCCCAACTAGCTGGGAGACCCAGTACTTC.

This sequence joins TRBV4-2 and TRBJ1-2, with D maybe TRBD1 (6 bases). The V gene's germline CDR1 is LGHNA and CDR2 YNFKEQ. The CDR3 runs to 13 residues. V was shortened by 3 bases and J by 1 base, with 6 bases between the two germline ends. The CDR3 reads CASSQDSNYGYTF. The CDR3 DNA follows: TGTGCCAGCAGCCAGGACAGTAACTATGGCTACACCTTC.

This chain connects TRBV18 to TRBJ2-7, with TRBD1 matching 11 bases. The CDR3 has 14 amino acids. The ends lost 3 bases at V and 7 bases at J; junction bases unmatched: 5. Germline CDR1 KGHSH, CDR2 LQKENI. The CDR3: CASSPLDRGLEQYF. The CDR3 DNA sequence: TGTGCCAGCTCACCGTTGGACAGGGGGCTTGAGCAGTACTTC.

The chain recombines TRBV6-5 with TRBJ2-1; TRBD2 agrees at 8 bases. The CDR3 length is 14 residues. V dropped 5 bases and J dropped 7; count of bases not matched to a gene: 7. Germline CDR1 is MNHEY and CDR2 is SVGAGI. The CDR3 loop reads CASSLLRGGNEQFF. For the CDR3, the DNA is TGTGCCAGCAGTCTCCTCCGGGGGGGAAATGAGCAGTTCTTC.

The rearrangement uses TRBV10-3 and TRBJ1-2; D not resolved. The CDR3 has 14 residues. Trimming stripped 3 bases from V and 6 bases from J, with 14 bases between. The V gene's germline CDR1 is ENHRY and CDR2 SYGVKD. CDR3 in DNA: TGTGCCATCAGTGACCGGGGTCCCTGGGATGGCTACACCTTC. Translation gives CAISDRGPWDGYTF.

The rearrangement uses TRBV19 and TRBJ2-3; D unresolved. V lost 5 bases and J lost 2, with 11 bases in between. The CDR3 runs 14 residues. CDR1 is LNHDA, CDR2 SQIVND, per germline (reference sequence). The CDR3, as DNA: TGTGCCAGTAGTTTAACAGATTTCACAGATACGCAGTATTTT. Its translation is CASSLTDFTDTQYF.

J is TRBJ2-2 and V is TRBV5-4; 14 bases are shared with TRBD2. There are 17 residues in the CDR3. The V segment lost 4 bases and the J segment 4 bases; nucleotides outside the gene matches: 6. Germline-derived CDR1 and CDR2 are SGHNT and YYREEE (reference sequence). The CDR3 protein is CASSRGTSGGLTGELFF. The DNA of the CDR3 is TGTGCCAGCAGCAGAGGGACTAGCGGGGGCCTCACCGGGGAGCTGTTTTTT. The variable domain in full, completed from reference TRBV5-4 and TRBJ2-2, reads ETGVTQSPTHLIKTRGQQVTLRCSSQSGHNTVSWYQQALGQGPQFIFQYYREEENGRGNFPPRFSGLQFPNYSSELNVNALELDDSALYLCASSRGTSGGLTGELFFGEGSRLTVL.

This rearrangement joins TRBV2 to TRBJ1-4, with 8 bases aligning to TRBD1. CDR3 length equals 13 residues. Looked up from germline, CDR1 is SNHLY and CDR2 is FYNNEI. The junction had 8 bases not matched to a gene; V was cut back by 3 bases and J by 14 bases. The CDR3 is CASSEEQGVLLFF. For the CDR3, the DNA is TGTGCCAGCAGTGAGGAACAGGGGGTATTGCTGTTTTTT.

This clone was observed once. V is TRBV27 and J is TRBJ2-7; 10 nucleotides agree with TRBD1. The CDR3 contains 17 residues. Germline assignment: CDR1 MNHEY and CDR2 SMNVEV (reference sequence). The ends lost 3 bases at V and 4 bases at J; junction bases unmatched: 12. This CDR3 is CASSLTGGVTRRYEQYF. For the CDR3, the DNA is TGTGCCAGCAGTTTGACAGGGGGCGTGACAAGGAGATACGAGCAGTACTTC.

This rearrangement joins TRBV2 to TRBJ2-7; D call uncertain. This CDR3 region has 12 residues. V shed 6 bases and J shed 0 bases, with 6 bases lying between them. CDR1 SNHLY and CDR2 FYNNEI come from the germline V gene. The CDR3 protein is CASSRVSYEQYF. In DNA, the CDR3 is TGTGCCAGCAGCCGGGTCTCCTACGAGCAGTACTTC.

The sample holds one count of this clone. For the CDR3, the DNA is TGTGCCAGCAGTCACCGTGGCGAGGATGGCTACACCTTC. As protein: CASSHRGEDGYTF. The V call is TRBV27, the J call TRBJ1-2; unclear D gene. The CDR3 consists of 13 residues. Germline CDR1 is MNHEY and CDR2 is SMNVEV (reference sequence). V dropped 5 bases and J dropped 6 bases, with 13 bases sitting between them.